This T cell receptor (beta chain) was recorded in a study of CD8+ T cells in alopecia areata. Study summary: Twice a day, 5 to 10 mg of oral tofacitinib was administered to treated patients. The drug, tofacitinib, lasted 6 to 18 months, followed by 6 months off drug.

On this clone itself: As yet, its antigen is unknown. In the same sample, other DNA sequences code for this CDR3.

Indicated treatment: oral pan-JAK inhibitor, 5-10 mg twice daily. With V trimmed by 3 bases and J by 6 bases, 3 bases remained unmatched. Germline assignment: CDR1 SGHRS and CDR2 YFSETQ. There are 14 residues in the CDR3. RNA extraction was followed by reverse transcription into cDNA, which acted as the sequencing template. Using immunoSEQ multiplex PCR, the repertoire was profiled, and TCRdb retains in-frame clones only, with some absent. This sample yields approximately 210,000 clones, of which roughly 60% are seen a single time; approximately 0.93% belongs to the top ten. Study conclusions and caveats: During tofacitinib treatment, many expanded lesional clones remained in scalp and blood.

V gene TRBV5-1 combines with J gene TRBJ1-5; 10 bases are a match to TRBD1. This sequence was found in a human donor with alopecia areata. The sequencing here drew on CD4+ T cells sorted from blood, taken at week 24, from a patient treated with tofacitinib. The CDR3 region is CASSSGQGGQPQHF. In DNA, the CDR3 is TGCGCCAGCAGCTCCGGACAGGGGGGTCAGCCCCAGCATTTT.